The 8 T cell receptor beta chains below come from one sample, sequenced in a study of blood T cells in healthy people across ages. It was with a sample-barcoded 5' primer and a J-beta primer mix that a second PCR of roughly 7 to 12 cycles was run. TCRdb called the 5' RACE reads again in MiXCR, with one record for every CDR3 protein. This repertoire shows around 900,000 distinct CDR3 sequences, roughly 51% found once; its top ten account for 20% to 25%. Sequenced material: blood. These TCRs come from a woman aged 60-75 years in good health.

This chain connects TRBV27 to TRBJ2-1; 9 bases are a match to TRBD2. The V and J ends lost 4 bases and 9 bases, in that order; junction bases with no gene match: 13. The V gene's germline CDR1 is MNHEY and CDR2 SMNVEV (reference sequence). The CDR3 is 16 residues long. In nucleotides, the CDR3 is TGTGCCAGCAGTTCCCGGGGTTGGCGGGAGGGGACTGAGCAGTTCTTC. This translates into CASSSRGWREGTEQFF.

V is TRBV7-2 and J is TRBJ2-5; TRBD2 agrees at 8 bases. J gave up 1 base and V 1 base, and 8 bases lay outside the gene matches. The CDR3 has 17 amino acids. Germline CDR1 reads SGHTA; CDR2 reads FQGNSA. The CDR3: CASSLVPLAGTQETQYF. The CDR3, as DNA: TGTGCCAGCAGCTTAGTTCCGCTAGCGGGTACCCAAGAGACCCAGTACTTC.

This chain joins TRBV5-1 and TRBJ1-5, with 9 bases lining up with TRBD1. This CDR3 is built from 15 residues. V lost 3 bases and J lost 7; bases outside the gene matches: 8. CDR1 SGHRS and CDR2 YFSETQ come from the germline V gene. The CDR3 DNA reads as TGCGCCAGCAGCTGGGGACAGGGAGATGGGCAGCCCCAGCATTTT. Encoded protein: CASSWGQGDGQPQHF.

A few counts support this clonotype. This sequence joins TRBV4-1 and TRBJ2-1; D is possibly TRBD1 (6 bases). V was cut by 0 bases and J by 0 bases, with 15 bases left in between. This CDR3 has 18 residues. Looked up from germline, CDR1 is MGHRA and CDR2 is YSYEKL. This chain's CDR3 is CASSQEGGMRSSYNEQFF. The CDR3 DNA reads TGCGCCAGCAGCCAAGAAGGGGGAATGCGGAGCTCCTACAATGAGCAGTTCTTC.

This chain links TRBV6-1 with TRBJ2-7; D is perhaps TRBD2 (7 bases). The germline gives CDR1 MNHNS, CDR2 SASEGT. Trimming took off 8 bases at V and 3 bases at J, with 14 bases between the two ends. CDR3 length equals 13 residues. CDR3 sequence reads: CASGEGQGYEQYF. The CDR3 DNA is TGTGCCAGCGGGGAGGGACAAGGCTACGAGCAGTACTTC.

A remark on this clonotype: The junction differs from germline at one of its ends, possibly a read error. The chain carries TRBV12-3 or TRBV12-4 and TRBJ2-3; 7 positions agree with TRBD1. This CDR3 is built from 14 residues. The CDR3 is CAGSTTGRSDTQYF. CDR3 DNA sequence: TGTGCCGGCAGCACGACAGGGAGATCGGATACGCAGTATTTT.

The rearrangement uses TRBV27 and TRBJ2-5; 13 positions match TRBD2. Germline CDR1 is MNHEY and CDR2 is SMNVEV (reference sequence). The CDR3 has 15 residues. V dropped 2 bases and J dropped 11; count of bases not matched to a gene: 8. The CDR3 nucleotides are TGTGCCAGCAGTTTAAGACTAGCGGGAGGTAATGAGCAGTACTTC. Translating gives CASSLRLAGGNEQYF.

This chain connects TRBV6-1 to TRBJ2-7; D is undetermined. CDR3 length: 14 residues. V was clipped by 11 bases and J by 0 bases, with 17 bases between them. Germline assignment: CDR1 MNHNS and CDR2 SASEGT. CDR3 sequence: CACKESHSSYEQYF. CDR3 coding DNA: TGTGCCTGCAAAGAGTCTCATAGCTCCTACGAGCAGTACTTC.